This T cell receptor (beta chain) was identified during a study of cytomegalovirus exposure and HLA in healthy donors. Study overall: Around 77 million unique TCRs from HLA-typed donors made up an early data release.

The CDR3 consists of 14 residues. Per the germline V gene, CDR1 is ENHRY and CDR2 is SYGVKD. V dropped 4 bases and J dropped 1 base, with 10 bases sitting between them. General observations from the study: According to the study, 160 or so TCR beta chains were cytomegalovirus-associated.

Both 60 Vbeta primers and 13 Jbeta primers went into the PCR. Produced via immunoSEQ multiplex PCR; TCRdb's table is partial and in-frame only. The sample lists about 130,000 clones, roughly 74% seen once, with over 3.5% in the top ten. In this sample, this clone turned up once. Its specificity is not known. V is TRBV10-3 and J is TRBJ2-5; D is uncertain. The sample taken for sequencing was PBMCs. The source of this sequence is a woman in her forties or fifties in good health and CMV-seropositive. The CDR3 sequence is CAISAERIQETQYF. CDR3 nucleotide sequence: TGTGCCATCAGTGCCGAGAGGATCCAAGAGACCCAGTACTTC.